These T cell receptor beta chains were read from a single sample in a study of blood T cell repertoires in COVID-19. Libraries were prepared by immunoSEQ multiplex PCR; TCRdb keeps only in-frame clonotypes and omits some of them. The sample shows roughly 30,000 clones, 89% of them seen only once. The sequenced sample consisted of peripheral blood. These receptors came from a man of 80 years or more with acute or convalescent COVID-19. CDR3s include the opening cysteine and the closing phenylalanine or tryptophan. The order of the fields is D gene, clone size, V gene, J gene, CDR3 DNA, CDR3 protein. The D gene is left open where the match is weak. Not all rows give a size; the values are once, few, many and, for expanded clones, a class.

>.|.|TRBV19|TRBJ1-5
TGTGCCAGTAGTTTTCCCGGGGGGCTCCAGCATTTT
CASSFPGGLQHF
>TRBD1|.|TRBV10-3|TRBJ1-6
TGTGCCATCAGTGAGTCTTACAGGGGGCATAATTCACCCCTCCACTTT
CAISESYRGHNSPLHF
>.|once|TRBV2|TRBJ1-2
TGTGCCAGCAGCAGGGAGGTCTATGGCTACACCTTC
CASSREVYGYTF
>.|.|TRBV15|TRBJ2-7
TGTGCCACCAGCCCCGGGACTTACTCCTACGAGCAGTACTTC
CATSPGTYSYEQYF
>TRBD2|.|TRBV7-2|TRBJ2-1
TGTGCCAGCAGCTTAATCAGGGCGGGGGGTGAGCAGTTCTTC
CASSLIRAGGEQFF
>.|once|TRBV30|TRBJ1-3
TGTGCCTGGAGCTGGGGCCTTAATGGAAACACCATATATTTT
CAWSWGLNGNTIYF
>TRBD2|once|TRBV30|TRBJ2-3
TGTGCCTGGAGTGGGGCGGGAGGGCCGTATTTT
CAWSGAGGPYF
>TRBD2|.|TRBV20-1|TRBJ2-1
TGCAGTGCTAGTGGTAGCGGGTCTTCCTCCTACAATGAGCAGTTCTTC
CSASGSGSSSYNEQFF
>TRBD1|.|TRBV27|TRBJ1-1
TGTGCCAGCAGTCCAGTTGACGGGACAGGAATTTTCACTGAAGCTTTCTTT
CASSPVDGTGIFTEAFF
>TRBD2|few|TRBV5-5|TRBJ2-7
TGTGCCAGCAGTCCTAGTTTGACGGGAGGGCTTGCCGACGAGCAGTACTTC
CASSPSLTGGLADEQYF
>.|once|TRBV11-2|TRBJ1-1
TGTGCCAGCAGCTTAGGAGCCGGGATGAACACTGAAGCTTTCTTT
CASSLGAGMNTEAFF
>TRBD2|.|TRBV11-2|TRBJ2-3
TGTGCCAGCTCTCTGACTAGCGGGAGGGCCACAGATACGCAGTATTTT
CASSLTSGRATDTQYF
>.|few|TRBV7-9|TRBJ2-5
TGTGCCAGCAGCTTAGTGGCAGGGCCGGAGACCCAGTACTTC
CASSLVAGPETQYF
>.|.|TRBV6-5|TRBJ1-2
TGTGCCATCGACGGGGTCTATGGCTACACCTTC
CAIDGVYGYTF
>TRBD1|.|TRBV18|TRBJ2-7
TGTGCCAGCTCACTGACGACAGGGAGAGGTTACGAGCAGTACTTC
CASSLTTGRGYEQYF
>TRBD2|.|TRBV9|TRBJ2-1
TGTGCCAGCAGCGTAATGGCGGGAGGGCTGTGGAATGAGCAGTTCTTC
CASSVMAGGLWNEQFF
>.|.|TRBV28|TRBJ1-1
TGTGCCAGCAGTTTCTCCGGTCAGGTGGCTTTCTTT
CASSFSGQVAFF
>TRBD1|once|TRBV6-5|TRBJ1-6
TGTGCCAGCAGTACCCGGACAGGGAATTCACCCCTCCACTTT
CASSTRTGNSPLHF
>.|.|TRBV7-2|TRBJ2-2
TGTGCCAGCAGCCCAGGACACCGCCCCACCGGGGAGCTGTTTTTT
CASSPGHRPTGELFF
>TRBD2|once|TRBV20-1|TRBJ2-1
TGCAGTGCGAGGGAGGGGAGTGAGCAGTTCTTC
CSAREGSEQFF
>.|.|TRBV7-9|TRBJ2-7
TGTGCCAGCAGCTTAGTGGCAGGACTGACCTACGAGCAGTACTTC
CASSLVAGLTYEQYF
>.|.|TRBV12-3/TRBV12-4|TRBJ2-7
TGTGCCAGCATGGACTCCATTACCTACGAGCAGTACTTC
CASMDSITYEQYF
>TRBD2|.|TRBV11-3|TRBJ2-3
TGTGCCAGCAGCTTTTCTAGCGGTTACACAGATACGCAGTATTTT
CASSFSSGYTDTQYF
>.|.|TRBV20-1|TRBJ2-1
TGCAGTGCTAGTCTCTCCGGGACTGTATACAATGAGCAGTTCTTC
CSASLSGTVYNEQFF
>.|.|TRBV5-4|TRBJ1-2
TGTGCCATCTCCCCCGGGGGGCTTAACTATGGCTACACCTTC
CAISPGGLNYGYTF